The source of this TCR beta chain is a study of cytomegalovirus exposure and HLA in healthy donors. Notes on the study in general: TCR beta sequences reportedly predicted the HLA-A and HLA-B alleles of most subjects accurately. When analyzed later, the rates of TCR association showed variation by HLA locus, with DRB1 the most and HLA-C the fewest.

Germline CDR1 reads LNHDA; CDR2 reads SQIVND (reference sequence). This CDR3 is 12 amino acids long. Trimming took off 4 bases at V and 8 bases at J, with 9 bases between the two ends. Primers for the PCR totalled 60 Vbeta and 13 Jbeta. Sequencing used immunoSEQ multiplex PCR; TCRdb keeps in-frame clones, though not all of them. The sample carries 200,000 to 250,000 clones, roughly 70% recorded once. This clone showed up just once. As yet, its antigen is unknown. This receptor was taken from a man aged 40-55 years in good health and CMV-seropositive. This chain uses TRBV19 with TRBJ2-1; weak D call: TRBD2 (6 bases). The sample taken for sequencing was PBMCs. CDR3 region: CASSTGDDEQFF. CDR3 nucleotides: TGTGCCAGTAGTACGGGGGATGATGAGCAGTTCTTC.